These 13 T cell receptor beta chains were sequenced from one sample in a study of spatial heterogeneity in lung cancer. Overall study results and limits: Tracking of tumor mutation counts was seen in expanded intratumoral alpha and beta TCR counts.

No antigen is known for these receptors. Time point noted: sample taken at primary tumor resection. TCRdb reprocessed the 5' RACE reads via MiXCR and lists one record per CDR3 protein. Altogether 8,000 to 9,500 distinct CDR3 sequences are present, roughly 2.8% being singletons, with the ten largest covering roughly an eighth. The source material was lung tumor tissue, sampled at surgery. The receptors stem from a male donor with early-stage non-small cell lung cancer.

This clonotype has ten or more counts. The V gene is TRBV11-2, the J gene TRBJ2-3, with 7 bases lining up with TRBD2. This CDR3 is built from 14 residues. Germline V gene data show CDR1 as SGHAT and CDR2 as FQNNGV. V lost 5 bases and J lost 3; bases outside the gene matches: 5. CDR3 coding DNA: TGTGCCAGCAGCCCCGGACTAGAAACAGATACGCAGTATTTT. Translation: CASSPGLETDTQYF.

This clonotype was counted many times. The rearrangement joins TRBV6-5 to TRBJ1-1; D remains unclear. Deletions cut 2 bases from V and 1 base from J, with 11 bases between. CDR3 length equals 15 residues. In germline, CDR1 is MNHEY, CDR2 SVGAGI. CDR3 region: CASSYHVERNTEAFF. The CDR3 DNA sequence: TGTGCCAGCAGTTACCATGTCGAGCGGAACACTGAAGCTTTCTTT.

This clonotype was seen at least ten times. The genes are TRBV3-1 and TRBJ1-1, with unresolved D. This CDR3 is 15 amino acids long. Germline assignment: CDR1 LGHDT and CDR2 YNNKEL (reference sequence). V shed 0 bases and J shed 4 bases, with 12 bases lying between them. In nucleotides, the CDR3 is TGTGCCAGCAGCCAAGATCTAGCGGTGGGCACTGAAGCTTTCTTT. This codes for CASSQDLAVGTEAFF.

This clonotype was detected ten times or more. V is TRBV18 and J is TRBJ1-2, with TRBD1 as a possible D gene (5 bases). V shed 4 bases and J shed 0 bases, with 12 bases lying between them. The CDR3 runs 15 residues. Germline CDR1 KGHSH, CDR2 LQKENI. CDR3 coding DNA: TGTGCCAGCTCACTAACGACAGATACTAACTATGGCTACACCTTC. It encodes CASSLTTDTNYGYTF.

By proportion, this clonotype is medium-sized. This sequence joins TRBV7-2 and TRBJ2-5; D ambiguous. V lost 6 bases and J lost 5, with 10 bases in between. CDR1 and CDR2 (germline): SGHTA, FQGNSA. CDR3 size: 12 residues. The CDR3 is CASRRGQETQYF. The CDR3 DNA reads as TGTGCCAGCAGGCGAGGCCAGGAGACCCAGTACTTC.

This clonotype was seen only once. Just one base apart from a much larger clone, this may be a read error. The V and J genes are TRBV11-3 and TRBJ1-2; TRBD1 might be the D (5 bases). Trimming left V 5 bases short and J 5 bases short, with 21 bases between. CDR3 size: 16 residues. Germline values: CDR1 SGHNT, CDR2 YENEEA. The CDR3 DNA sequence: TGTGCCAGCAGCCTGCGTGGGGGGGACGGTGGGTATGGCTACACCTTC. As protein: CASSLRGGDGGYGYTF.

This clonotype was detected ten times or more. The chain couples TRBV9 to TRBJ2-5; 10 bases are a match to TRBD2. The CDR3 totals 18 residues. The V and J ends lost 0 bases and 0 bases, in that order; junction bases with no gene match: 8. The V gene's germline CDR1 is SGDLS and CDR2 YYNGEE. The CDR3 loop is CASSVGVAGGPDQETQYF. CDR3 sequence (DNA): TGTGCCAGCAGCGTAGGGGTAGCGGGGGGCCCAGACCAAGAGACCCAGTACTTC.

This clonotype was found many times. The rearrangement links TRBV12-3 or TRBV12-4 to TRBJ1-1; D is perhaps TRBD1 (6 bases). The CDR3 contains 15 residues. V lost 5 bases and J lost 3, with 16 bases in between. CDR3 sequence: CASSPGEGTHTEAFF. CDR3 in DNA: TGTGCCAGCAGTCCAGGGGAGGGGACCCACACTGAAGCTTTCTTT.

In its sample, this clonotype was seen many times. The chain combines TRBV10-3 with TRBJ2-3, with 15 bases that match TRBD2. The CDR3 has 18 residues. V lost 8 bases, J lost 0 bases, and 9 bases stayed unmatched. CDR1 and CDR2 from the germline V gene are ENHRY and SYGVKD. CDR3 amino acids: CAIGGLAGGELSTDTQYF. As DNA, the CDR3 is TGTGCCATCGGGGGACTAGCGGGGGGCGAATTGAGCACAGATACGCAGTATTTT.

This clonotype was counted at least ten times. J is TRBJ1-3 and V is TRBV24-1, with TRBD1 matching over 7 bases. The V segment lost 8 bases and the J segment 3 bases; nucleotides outside the gene matches: 3. CDR3 length: 13 residues. Germline lookup yields CDR1 KGHDR and CDR2 SFDVKD. The CDR3 reads CATTGTDGNTIYF. CDR3 coding DNA: TGTGCCACCACCGGGACAGATGGAAACACCATATATTTT.

This clonotype was seen at least ten times. The rearrangement links TRBV20-1 to TRBJ2-7, with 9 bases matching TRBD2. Germline loops: CDR1 DFQATT, CDR2 SNEGSKA (reference sequence). V dropped 3 bases and J dropped 6; count of bases not matched to a gene: 12. The CDR3 runs to 15 residues. In DNA, the CDR3 is TGCAGTGCTAGGGCCCCGGGACTAGCACAAGGCGAGCAGTACTTC. Amino acids: CSARAPGLAQGEQYF.

This clonotype is medium-sized (0.01 to 0.1%). The genes are TRBV18 and TRBJ2-7, with D perhaps TRBD1 (6 bases). The CDR3 totals 13 residues. Trimming cost V 2 bases and J 3 bases, with 8 bases left between them. The germline V gene has CDR1 KGHSH and CDR2 LQKENI. CDR3 protein: CASSPLGGYEQYF. In DNA, the CDR3 is TGTGCCAGCTCACCATTAGGGGGCTACGAGCAGTACTTC.

This clonotype has at least ten counts. CDR3 DNA: TGTGCCAGCAGCTTAGTAGACAGTGGAAAGACCCAGTACTTC. As protein: CASSLVDSGKTQYF. The V gene is TRBV7-6, the J gene TRBJ2-5, with a tentative D call TRBD1 (5 bases). The CDR3 runs 14 residues. V lost 1 base to trimming and J lost 6 bases, with 12 bases between them. Germline CDR1 is SGHVS and CDR2 is FNYEAQ.